The 24 T cell receptor beta chains listed next were all sequenced from one sample in a study of blood T cell repertoires in COVID-19. Data came from immunoSEQ multiplex PCR; TCRdb stores just in-frame clones and leaves some out. This sample yields 200,000 or so clones, of which around four fifths are seen a single time; roughly 5% belongs to the top ten. The sequenced material came from peripheral blood. These receptor sequences come from a woman in her twenties or thirties with acute or convalescent COVID-19.

Written as DNA, the CDR3 is TGCAGCGTCGGACAGGGGTGGGGAGAGACCCAGTACTTC. Amino acids: CSVGQGWGETQYF. The rearrangement uses TRBV29-1 and TRBJ2-5, with 9 bases aligning to TRBD1. The CDR3 has 13 amino acids. Germline CDR1 and CDR2: SQVTM and ANQGSEA. Unmatched junction bases numbered 6, after V lost 6 bases and J lost 4 bases.

The V and J genes are TRBV6-1 and TRBJ2-3; D is perhaps TRBD2 (5 bases). Looked up from germline, CDR1 is MNHNS and CDR2 is SASEGT. Trimming stripped 4 bases from V and 2 bases from J, with 19 bases between. The CDR3 has 17 residues. This CDR3 reads CASSANDRGPHTDTQYF. The CDR3 region has the DNA TGTGCCAGCAGTGCTAATGATCGGGGTCCTCACACAGATACGCAGTATTTT.

The rearrangement links TRBV24-1 to TRBJ2-7, with 9 positions matching TRBD1. V was clipped by 0 bases and J by 4 bases; unmatched bases: 3. This CDR3 has 15 amino acids. The germline V gene has CDR1 KGHDR and CDR2 SFDVKD. As DNA, the CDR3 is TGTGCCACCAGTGATTTGTTGGACAGGGGTTACGAGCAGTACTTC. Protein product: CATSDLLDRGYEQYF.

The V call is TRBV30, the J call TRBJ1-1; D perhaps matches TRBD1 (5 bases). The germline gives CDR1 GTSNPN, CDR2 SVGIG (reference sequence). The CDR3 loop spans 14 amino acids. V was pared by 0 bases and J by 5 bases, with 13 bases between. The CDR3 protein is CAWSVWGEDTEAFF. CDR3 sequence (DNA): TGTGCCTGGAGTGTCTGGGGGGAGGATACTGAAGCTTTCTTT.

In DNA form, the CDR3 reads TGTGCCAGCAGCGTCGGGGGTCTAGGTGCCAACGTCCTGACTTTC. Protein: CASSVGGLGANVLTF. The chain has TRBV9 and TRBJ2-6; D perhaps matches TRBD2 (6 bases). Germline CDR1 and CDR2: SGDLS and YYNGEE. CDR3 length equals 15 residues. Trimming shortened V by 2 bases and J by 7 bases, and 13 bases separated the two germline ends.

The chain joins TRBV12-3 or TRBV12-4 to TRBJ1-1, with D possibly matching TRBD1 (5 bases). The CDR3 extends over 12 amino acids. V lost 7 bases to trimming and J lost 6 bases, with 12 bases between them. The CDR3 is CASTGGSAEAFF. In nucleotides, the CDR3 is TGTGCCAGCACTGGGGGGAGTGCTGAAGCTTTCTTT.

The chain has TRBV6-6 and TRBJ1-2; TRBD1 might be the D (6 bases). This CDR3 comprises 15 residues. V lost 5 bases, J lost 4 bases, and 17 bases lay in between. The V gene's germline CDR1 is MNHNY and CDR2 SVGAGI (reference sequence). CDR3 nucleotides: TGTGCCAGCAGTGATGGGACATTCGGCTTCTATGGCTACACCTTC. This codes for CASSDGTFGFYGYTF.

V and J are TRBV4-3 and TRBJ1-5; the D is unclear. CDR1 and CDR2 from the germline V gene are LGHNA and YSLEER. CDR3 length equals 16 residues. The germline V and J ends were trimmed by 4 bases and 6 bases, with 19 bases remaining between them. CDR3 bases: TGCGCCAGCAGCCCCGGTGTTGGTTCCCAACGTCAGCCCCAGCATTTT. Translation gives CASSPGVGSQRQPQHF.

The chain has TRBV9 and TRBJ1-1, with 9 bases that match TRBD1. Trimming took 4 bases from V and 5 from J; bases not matched to a gene: 9. The CDR3 runs to 15 residues. Germline assignment: CDR1 SGDLS and CDR2 YYNGEE. The CDR3 DNA follows: TGTGCCAGCAGCTTAATACCGGGACAGGGTACTGAAGCTTTCTTT. Its translation is CASSLIPGQGTEAFF.

In the case of this clone: The same CDR3 arises from other DNA sequences in this sample as well. The CDR3, as DNA: TGTGCCAGCAGCTTCGGGAGGGGTAATGAAAAACTGTTTTTT. As protein: CASSFGRGNEKLFF. The rearrangement links TRBV7-8 to TRBJ1-4; possible D gene TRBD1, 5 bases. Trimming removed 3 bases at V and 4 bases at J, with 9 bases between. CDR1 is SGHVS, CDR2 FQNEAQ, per germline. This CDR3 is built from 14 residues.

This chain uses TRBV27 with TRBJ2-1, with D unresolved. Germline CDR1 and CDR2: MNHEY and SMNVEV (reference sequence). Trimming left V 6 bases short and J 7 bases short, with 13 bases between. The CDR3 totals 13 residues. As DNA, the CDR3 is TGTGCCAGCAGCCCCCTCCCCAGTAATGAGCAGTTCTTC. As protein: CASSPLPSNEQFF.

This sequence joins TRBV6-2 or TRBV6-3 and TRBJ1-3, with D perhaps matching TRBD1 (5 bases). Trimming took 5 bases from V and 7 from J, leaving 15 bases between them. Germline V gene lookup returns CDR1 MNHEY and CDR2 SVGEGT. The CDR3 is 14 amino acids. DNA of the CDR3: TGTGCCAGCAGTGACCGGGGGACTATGAACACCATATATTTT. Translation: CASSDRGTMNTIYF.

The rearrangement uses TRBV5-1 and TRBJ1-4; D is ambiguous. Trimming removed 0 bases at V and 7 bases at J, with 13 bases between. Germline V gene lookup returns CDR1 SGHRS and CDR2 YFSETQ. The CDR3 contains 15 residues. The CDR3 sequence: CASSLAGISAEKLFF. In nucleotides, the CDR3 is TGCGCCAGCAGCTTGGCTGGTATTAGTGCTGAAAAACTGTTTTTT.

The chain employs TRBV5-1 and TRBJ2-3; possible D gene TRBD2, 6 bases. The CDR3 covers 14 residues. V lost 0 bases and J 5 bases, leaving 10 bases between the germline ends. Per the germline V gene, CDR1 is SGHRS and CDR2 is YFSETQ. This CDR3 reads CASSLEGAGDTQYF. CDR3 nucleotide sequence: TGCGCCAGCAGCTTGGAGGGAGCGGGAGATACGCAGTATTTT. Full variable domain (outside the CDR3, taken from reference TRBV5-1 and TRBJ2-3): KAGVTQTPRYLIKTRGQQVTLSCSPISGHRSVSWYQQTPGQGLQFLFEYFSETQRNKGNFPGRFSGRQFSNSRSEMNVSTLELGDSALYLCASSLEGAGDTQYFGPGTRLTVL.

The CDR3 nucleotides read TGTGCCAGCAGCCCGGACAGGGTAGATGAGCAGTTCTTC. Amino acids: CASSPDRVDEQFF. This chain uses TRBV5-6 with TRBJ2-1, with 8 bases identical to TRBD1. The V gene's germline CDR1 is SGHDT and CDR2 YYEEEE. V lost 4 bases, J lost 8 bases, and 5 bases stayed unmatched. This CDR3 has 13 residues.

The V gene is TRBV10-3, the J gene TRBJ2-6; 14 bases match TRBD2. Germline loops: CDR1 ENHRY, CDR2 SYGVKD. The V and J ends lost 9 bases and 1 base, in that order; junction bases with no gene match: 5. This CDR3 contains 17 residues. This CDR3 reads CAIGTSGSISGANVLTF. CDR3 DNA: TGTGCCATTGGGACTAGCGGGAGTATTTCTGGGGCCAACGTCCTGACTTTC.

CDR3 nucleotide sequence: TGTGCCAGCAGCCATGCGCGGCGTGGGTCACCCCTCCACTTT. Its translation: CASSHARRGSPLHF. V and J are TRBV11-1 and TRBJ1-6; no reliable D call. This CDR3 comprises 14 residues. Germline V CDR1 and CDR2: SGHAT, FQDESV (reference sequence). V lost 5 bases and J lost 10, with 15 bases in between.

The V call is TRBV11-2, the J call TRBJ1-2; D is possibly TRBD1 (5 bases). The CDR3 extends over 16 amino acids. Germline V CDR1 and CDR2: SGHAT, FQNNGV. The V end lost 5 bases, the J end lost 6 bases, and 22 bases lay between the germline ends. The CDR3 region is CASSPPGRSPGDGYTF. The DNA for the CDR3 is TGTGCCAGCAGCCCCCCTGGGAGGTCACCGGGGGATGGCTACACCTTC.

The V and J genes are TRBV6-1 and TRBJ2-1, with D perhaps matching TRBD2 (5 bases). V lost 6 bases, J lost 0 bases, and 9 bases lay in between. The CDR3 length is 14 residues. Germline assignment: CDR1 MNHNS and CDR2 SASEGT. CDR3 sequence reads: CASSNRDSYNEQFF. The CDR3 DNA reads TGTGCCAGCAGCAACCGGGACTCCTACAATGAGCAGTTCTTC.

This rearrangement joins TRBV19 to TRBJ1-2; 7 bases are a match to TRBD1. This CDR3 has 13 residues. The ends lost 8 bases at V and 3 bases at J; junction bases unmatched: 6. Germline V lookup: CDR1 LNHDA, CDR2 SQIVND (reference sequence). DNA for the CDR3: TGTGCCAGTCAATTCGACAGGGACTATGGCTACACCTTC. Amino acids: CASQFDRDYGYTF.

In DNA form, the CDR3 reads TGTGCCACCAGGCCGACAGGGGGTTCCTACAATGAGCAGTTCTTC. Translated: CATRPTGGSYNEQFF. V gene TRBV24-1 combines with J gene TRBJ2-1, with 9 bases that match TRBD1. V shed 7 bases and J 1 base; nucleotides not matched to a gene: 4. The CDR3 has 15 residues. Germline values: CDR1 KGHDR, CDR2 SFDVKD.

The gene calls are TRBV4-3 and TRBJ2-6; D might be TRBD2 (5 bases). Per the germline V gene, CDR1 is LGHNA and CDR2 is YSLEER. Trimming cost V 1 base and J 1 base, with 8 bases left between them. CDR3 size: 16 residues. The CDR3 region has the DNA TGCGCCAGCAGCCAAGCTGGAGGTTCTGGGGCCAACGTCCTGACTTTC. This sequence encodes CASSQAGGSGANVLTF.

The genes are TRBV4-2 and TRBJ1-2; maybe TRBD1 (5 bases). Trimming removed 0 bases from V and 7 bases from J, with 9 bases in between. CDR3 size: 13 residues. Per germline, CDR1 LGHNA and CDR2 YNFKEQ. Here the CDR3 reads CASSQEETAGYTF. The CDR3 nucleotides read TGTGCCAGCAGCCAAGAGGAGACAGCTGGCTACACCTTC.

There are a few counts of this clone. The chain is built from TRBV6-5 and TRBJ1-2; TRBD1 matches at 8 bases. The ends lost 6 bases at V and 1 base at J; junction bases unmatched: 4. The germline V gene has CDR1 MNHEY and CDR2 SVGAGI. This CDR3 contains 14 residues. The DNA for the CDR3 is TGTGCCAGCAGGGGGGACAGGTTTAACTATGGCTACACCTTC. Translation gives CASRGDRFNYGYTF.